These T cell receptor beta chains were read from a single sample in a study of blood T cell repertoires in COVID-19. Measured with immunoSEQ multiplex PCR; TCRdb has only the in-frame clones, and not every one. This sample yields a few hundred thousand clones, of which 80% to 90% are seen a single time; about 1% belongs to the top ten. The sequencing input was PBMCs or T cells enriched from blood (not recorded which). The receptors were gathered from a man aged 18-30 years who had recovered from COVID-19. CDR3s leave out the opening cysteine and the closing phenylalanine or tryptophan. The size entry is marked missing in some rows and otherwise reads once, few, many or a size class.

CDR3aa | abundance | j_gene | v_gene
ASSEYNRASPLH | once | TRBJ1-6 | TRBV10-2
AIPRGGQGADTQY | once | TRBJ2-3 | TRBV6-1
ATSSPTTKEEPQH | . | TRBJ1-5 | TRBV15
ASITWAGRGGTEAF | few | TRBJ1-1 | TRBV19
ASSQVGVSRGGDEQF | . | TRBJ2-1 | TRBV4-1
ASSRTDQETQY | . | TRBJ2-5 | TRBV28
ASSGGTAVGEKLF | . | TRBJ1-4 | TRBV25-1
ASSFQLTGGNTEAF | . | TRBJ1-1 | TRBV7-9
ASSFPGQGYTIY | . | TRBJ1-3 | TRBV5-5
ASSLSGRANEQF | . | TRBJ2-1 | TRBV5-1
ASSIGGSGQPQH | . | TRBJ1-5 | TRBV19
ASSVVPGQHGYT | . | TRBJ1-2 | TRBV9
ASSNRGFLDTQY | . | TRBJ2-3 | TRBV6-5
ASSLNRGGGPDTQY | . | TRBJ2-3 | TRBV3-1/TRBV3-2
ASSLRGIENSPLH | . | TRBJ1-6 | TRBV7-9
ASSKAIAGSYEQY | . | TRBJ2-7 | TRBV21-1
ASTLGPSGAGGTQY | . | TRBJ2-3 | TRBV28
ASSFSSLRTDTQY | . | TRBJ2-3 | TRBV7-9
ASSPDSGTGVRKTQY | . | TRBJ2-5 | TRBV18
ASSLTGNNSPLH | . | TRBJ1-6 | TRBV28
ASSGHFPGGPETQY | . | TRBJ2-5 | TRBV7-9
ATSGGTGNTIY | once | TRBJ1-3 | TRBV6-5
ASSLGTTYEQY | . | TRBJ2-7 | TRBV11-3
ASSRRPGLAVYEQY | . | TRBJ2-7 | TRBV19
ASRNSFGGGYGYT | . | TRBJ1-2 | TRBV28
AITNTGNTIY | . | TRBJ1-3 | TRBV10-3
ASSQERGPPEAF | . | TRBJ1-1 | TRBV14
AIKGQGPTEAF | . | TRBJ1-1 | TRBV12-3/TRBV12-4
ASSLAGGSGANVLT | . | TRBJ2-6 | TRBV7-8
ASSQHAGQGNEKLF | . | TRBJ1-4 | TRBV4-1
ASSSRTGLAYGYT | . | TRBJ1-2 | TRBV27
ATRQGAAYGYT | . | TRBJ1-2 | TRBV19
ASSIVGRTTDTQY | once | TRBJ2-3 | TRBV19
ASSVDTRWT | . | TRBJ1-2 | TRBV9
ASSSQGSSYEQY | . | TRBJ2-7 | TRBV7-2
AGTRQGSYEQY | . | TRBJ2-7 | TRBV6-5
ASSLDSGQQNTIY | . | TRBJ1-3 | TRBV11-3
ASSSLGNTIY | once | TRBJ1-3 | TRBV7-2
ASSRRDSLYGYT | . | TRBJ1-2 | TRBV6-5
ASRLDLREARWNEQF | . | TRBJ2-1 | TRBV28
ASAGQGNTGELF | . | TRBJ2-2 | TRBV9
ASQRGRLDTQY | . | TRBJ2-3 | TRBV12-3/TRBV12-4
ASSSGYEQY | . | TRBJ2-7 | TRBV4-3
ASSLEAGLTEAF | . | TRBJ1-1 | TRBV5-1
ASSLGQGLDTQY | . | TRBJ2-3 | TRBV27
ASSSGTSGSYEQY | . | TRBJ2-7 | TRBV7-2
ASSLVLAGAREQY | . | TRBJ2-7 | TRBV7-2
ASSLAGQGKF | . | TRBJ2-1 | TRBV11-3
ASSYARTSFTGELF | . | TRBJ2-2 | TRBV6-5
ASSEYIQMDMSSYEQY | . | TRBJ2-7 | TRBV25-1
SVEENRVDEQF | . | TRBJ2-1 | TRBV29-1
ASRERTGDLGGYT | . | TRBJ1-2 | TRBV28
ASSFGTSGSLETQY | . | TRBJ2-5 | TRBV5-6